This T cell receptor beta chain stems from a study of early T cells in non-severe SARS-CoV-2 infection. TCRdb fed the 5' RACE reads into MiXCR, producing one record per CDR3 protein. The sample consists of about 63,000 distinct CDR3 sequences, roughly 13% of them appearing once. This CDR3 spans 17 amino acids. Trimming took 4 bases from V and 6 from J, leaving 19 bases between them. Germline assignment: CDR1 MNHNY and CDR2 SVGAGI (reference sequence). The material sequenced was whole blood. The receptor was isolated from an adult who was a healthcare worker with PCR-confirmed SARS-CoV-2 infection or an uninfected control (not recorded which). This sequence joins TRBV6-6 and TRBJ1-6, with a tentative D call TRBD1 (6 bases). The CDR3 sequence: CASSSPGHRGGNSPLHF. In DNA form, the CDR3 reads TGTGCCAGCAGTTCACCGGGACACCGGGGGGGTAATTCACCCCTCCACTTT.